This is a list of T cell receptor beta chains from one sample in a study of molecular identifiers for immune sequencing clone quantification. TCRdb reanalysed the PCR reads using MiXCR and keeps one entry per CDR3 protein. The sample includes 460,000 or so distinct CDR3 sequences, roughly 25% of them seen just once. Sequenced sample: naive CD8+ T cells from blood, with Jurkat cell RNA spiked in. These receptors all come from a human donor in good health. Some libraries in this study had Jurkat cell RNA spiked in. CDR3s include the opening cysteine and the closing phenylalanine or tryptophan. A D gene is named only where the DNA matches it firmly. Part of the rows lack a size; the others show once, few, many or a class for expanded clones.

few	TRBV30	.	TRBJ2-1	TGTGCCGTAGCGCTGAGCTCCTACAATGAGCAGTTCTTC	CAVALSSYNEQFF
.	TRBV20-1	TRBD2	TRBJ2-3	TGCAGTGCTACAGACTGGACTAGCGGGGGGGGGTTCCCCACAGATACGCAGTATTTT	CSATDWTSGGGFPTDTQYF
few	TRBV7-2	.	TRBJ2-1	TGTGCCAGCAGCCAGAGGGGCTCGTGGTATGAGCAGTTCTTC	CASSQRGSWYEQFF
.	TRBV20-1	.	TRBJ1-2	TGCAGTGCTAGAGATTCACACAGAGTTTATGGCTTCACCTTC	CSARDSHRVYGFTF
many	TRBV7-6	TRBD2	TRBJ2-3	TGTGCCAGCAGCTTATCGGGGGGGGGATCCACAGATACGCAGTATTTT	CASSLSGGGSTDTQYF
.	TRBV27	.	TRBJ1-1	TGTGCCAGCAGAGGAGGGACGAAAGCTTTCTTT	CASRGGTKAFF
.	TRBV19	.	TRBJ2-7	TGTGCCAGTAGTTTTCGACAGAGCTCCTACGAGCAGTACTTC	CASSFRQSSYEQYF
many	TRBV29-1	.	TRBJ2-3	TGCAGCGTTGTTCTTAGCACAGATACGCAGTATTTT	CSVVLSTDTQYF
many	TRBV6-6	.	TRBJ1-5	TGTGCCAGCAGTTTCGGGACGGAGGATAGCAATCAGCCCCAGCATTTT	CASSFGTEDSNQPQHF
.	TRBV3-1	TRBD2	TRBJ2-7	TGTGCCAGCAGCCAGAATGGCGGGGGATGGAACGAGCAGTACTTC	CASSQNGGGWNEQYF
many	TRBV6-2/TRBV6-3	TRBD1	TRBJ1-5	TGTGCCAGCAGTGGACAGGGGTTTGGGCAGCCCCAGCATTTT	CASSGQGFGQPQHF
.	TRBV29-1	.	TRBJ2-7	TGCAGCGTGACCGGACAGTCCTACGAGCAGTACTTC	CSVTGQSYEQYF
.	TRBV7-9	.	TRBJ1-4	TGTGCCGGCGGCCGGGGGCCGTTCGGGCTGTTTTTT	CAGGRGPFGLFF
.	TRBV5-1	TRBD2	TRBJ2-7	TGCCCCAGCAGCTTCGGGGGGGGGGCCTCCTACGAGCAGTACTTC	CPSSFGGGASYEQYF
many	TRBV2	TRBD1	TRBJ1-4	TGTGCCAGCAGTGAAAGGGACAGGGTCGAAAAACTGTTTTTT	CASSERDRVEKLFF
.	TRBV27	.	TRBJ2-7	TGTGCCAGCGGTTTAATGCCTCGGGGACCTGAGCAGTACTTC	CASGLMPRGPEQYF
many	TRBV29-1	.	TRBJ2-7	TGCAGCGTTACCGGAGGGGCCGGCGAGCAGTACTTC	CSVTGGAGEQYF
.	TRBV19	.	TRBJ2-7	TGTGCCAGTAGTATAAACGGCCGGTCCTACGAGCAGTACTTC	CASSINGRSYEQYF
few	TRBV5-4	.	TRBJ1-1	TGTGCCAGCAGCCCGGTTACAATGAACACTGAAGCTTTCTTT	CASSPVTMNTEAFF
.	TRBV30	TRBD2	TRBJ2-2	TGTGCCTGTTCCGGGACTAGTGCCGGGGCGCTGTTTTTT	CACSGTSAGALFF
.	TRBV27	TRBD1	TRBJ2-1	TGTGCCAGCAGTTTAGCCAGGGGGCGCGGTAATGAGCAGCTCTTC	CASSLARGRGNEQLF
many	TRBV6-2/TRBV6-3	.	TRBJ1-5	TGTGCCACCGGCGAGGGGTTCAATCAGCCCCAGCATTTT	CATGEGFNQPQHF
many	TRBV4-1	.	TRBJ2-7	TGCGCCAGCAGCCAAGATCAGGTCACGGGGGAGCAGTACTTC	CASSQDQVTGEQYF
few	TRBV7-9	.	TRBJ1-2	TGTGCCAGCAGCTTGGACAGTCGCCTACATGGCTACACCTTC	CASSLDSRLHGYTF
few	TRBV7-9	TRBD2	TRBJ2-7	TGTGCCAGCAGCTTAGGGACTAGCGGACCAACCCACGAGCAGTACTTC	CASSLGTSGPTHEQYF
few	TRBV19	.	TRBJ2-2	TGTGCCAGTAGTATCGATGGCACCGGGGAGCTGTTTTTT	CASSIDGTGELFF
.	TRBV5-6	TRBD2	TRBJ2-5	TGTGCCAGCAGCTCGGGACTAGCGGGAGAATACAAGACCCAGTACTTC	CASSSGLAGEYKTQYF
many	TRBV5-6	.	TRBJ2-3	TGTGCCAGCAGAGATTTGGCGGATACGCAGTATTTT	CASRDLADTQYF
.	TRBV18	TRBD2	TRBJ2-1	TGTGCCAGCTCCCCCACGGCTAGCGGATACAATGAGCAGTTCTTC	CASSPTASGYNEQFF
few	TRBV20-1	.	TRBJ2-3	TGCAGTGTCCCGTCGAATACGCAGTATTTT	CSVPSNTQYF
many	TRBV9	.	TRBJ1-1	TGTGCCAGCAGTGAATGGAGTAACACTGAAGCTTTCTTT	CASSEWSNTEAFF
.	TRBV7-6	.	TRBJ2-2	TGTGCCAGCAAATCACACTGGGAAGGCGGGGAGCTGTTTTTT	CASKSHWEGGELFF
few	TRBV19	TRBD1	TRBJ2-1	TGTGCCAGTAGCATTGGGAGCAGGGGGCGATACAATGAGCAGTTCTTC	CASSIGSRGRYNEQFF
.	TRBV4-3	TRBD1	TRBJ2-7	TGCGCCAGCAGCCAAGACTCGGGACAGCTACTGGACGAGCAGTACTTC	CASSQDSGQLLDEQYF
.	TRBV4-3	.	TRBJ2-5	TGCGCCAGCAGCCAAGATCCGGCTAGCGAGGGGGAGACCCAGTACTTC	CASSQDPASEGETQYF
.	TRBV20-1	TRBD2	TRBJ2-7	TGCAGTGCTAGAGATTGGGGTAGCCTAGCGGAACCCTACGAGCAGTACTTC	CSARDWGSLAEPYEQYF
few	TRBV7-9	.	TRBJ2-7	TGTGCCAGCAGCTCCCGGGACAACCTTGAGCAGTACTTC	CASSSRDNLEQYF